The 30 T cell receptor beta chains presented below share a single source sample, sequenced in a study of vaccination effects on CD4 cells after COVID-19. Having been cultured for 9 to 11 days, the cells underwent CD4+ T cell isolation. All study participants received two doses of BNT162b2 or mRNA-1273 vaccine. Their cognate antigens are unknown. Generated by immunoSEQ multiplex PCR, the TCRdb table keeps only in-frame clones and is missing some. Counted here are approximately 66,000 clones, more than 60% occurring once; the ten biggest clones make up 2.4%. The sample consisted of CD4+ T cells from PBMCs cultured without peptide, taken after COVID-19 vaccination. Receptors were obtained from a human donor who received a COVID-19 vaccine.

The J gene is TRBJ2-3, the V gene TRBV6-6; 9 nucleotides match TRBD2. Per germline, CDR1 MNHNY and CDR2 SVGAGI (reference sequence). The CDR3 is 15 amino acids. V lost 6 bases and J lost 2; bases outside the gene matches: 6. This CDR3 is CASSRGTSNTDTQYF. For the CDR3, the DNA is TGTGCCAGCAGCCGGGGGACTAGCAACACAGATACGCAGTATTTT.

The chain links TRBV5-4 to TRBJ2-1; possible D gene TRBD2, 6 bases. The CDR3 extends over 14 amino acids. V was clipped by 0 bases and J by 7 bases, with 11 bases between them. CDR1 SGHNT and CDR2 YYREEE come from the germline V gene (reference sequence). CDR3 region: CASSLEAGRNEQFF. The CDR3, as DNA: TGTGCCAGCAGCTTGGAGGCAGGGAGGAATGAGCAGTTCTTC.

CDR3 residues: CASSLNAGLNQPQHF. In DNA form, the CDR3 reads TGTGCCAGCAGCTTAAACGCCGGACTCAATCAGCCCCAGCATTTT. V usage is TRBV7-2 and J usage is TRBJ1-5; D call uncertain. V lost 2 bases and J lost 3, with 11 bases in between. The CDR3 loop spans 15 amino acids. Germline V gives CDR1 SGHTA, CDR2 FQGNSA.

The chain links TRBV15 to TRBJ2-1; TRBD1 or TRBD2 may be the D gene (5 bases each). Trimming removed 0 bases at V and 13 bases at J, with 10 bases between. Germline V gene data show CDR1 as LNHNV and CDR2 as YYDKDF (reference sequence). The CDR3 has 12 amino acids. Written as DNA, the CDR3 is TGTGCCACCAGCAGAGATAAGAGGGGACAGTTCTTC. Amino acid sequence: CATSRDKRGQFF.

V is TRBV5-6 and J is TRBJ1-2; 9 bases map to TRBD1. Germline V gene sequence: CDR1 SGHDT, CDR2 YYEEEE. The ends lost 0 bases at V and 8 bases at J; junction bases unmatched: 11. This CDR3 region has 16 residues. CDR3 nucleotides: TGTGCCAGCAGCTTGGCCCAGGACAGGGGTTTAGGGGGCTACACCTTC. It is translated as CASSLAQDRGLGGYTF.

The chain employs TRBV4-2 and TRBJ2-1, with 8 bases identical to TRBD2. Trimming at V came to 10 bases and at J to 9 bases, leaving 17 bases not matched to a gene. Germline V gene sequence: CDR1 LGHNA, CDR2 YNFKEQ. The CDR3 length is 15 residues. CDR3 DNA sequence: TGTGCCATCTCCTCCGGGGCGGGGGGCCCCAGTGAGCAGTTCTTC. Translating gives CAISSGAGGPSEQFF.

This clone occurred a few times. The J gene is TRBJ1-1, the V gene TRBV29-1; D is unclear. The CDR3 has 11 residues. Trimming removed 6 bases from V and 5 bases from J, with 10 bases in between. Germline assignment: CDR1 SQVTM and CDR2 ANQGSEA. The CDR3 DNA reads as TGCAGCGTCCGGGTTTGGACTGAAGCTTTCTTT. Residues: CSVRVWTEAFF. Drawing the rest from reference TRBV29-1 and TRBJ1-1, the complete variable domain is SAVISQKPSRDICQRGTSLTIQCQVDSQVTMMFWYRQQPGQSLTLIATANQGSEATYESGFVIDKFPISRPNLTFSTLTVSNMSPEDSSIYLCSVRVWTEAFFGQGTRLTVV.

The chain recombines TRBV2 with TRBJ2-5, with 9 bases matching TRBD1. CDR1 is SNHLY and CDR2 is FYNNEI in the germline V gene. Germline trimming cut 7 bases from V and 1 base from J; bases unmatched to any gene: 10. The CDR3 sequence is 16 residues long. Here the CDR3 DNA reads TGTGCCAGCACCCTAAGGAGGACAGGGGCCCAAGAGACCCAGTACTTC. Protein: CASTLRRTGAQETQYF.

This clone was observed once. The chain recombines TRBV23-1 with TRBJ2-7; possible D gene TRBD1, 5 bases. TRBV23-1 is known as an ORF, though its function is uncertain. The CDR3 runs to 14 residues. Trimming left V 9 bases short and J 5 bases short, with 20 bases between. CDR3 sequence reads: CASPSEGDSHEQYV. The CDR3 DNA follows: TGCGCCAGTCCCTCCGAAGGGGATTCCCACGAGCAGTACGTC.

The chain joins TRBV19 to TRBJ1-4; D is uncertain. V was trimmed by 5 bases and J by 0 bases, leaving 16 bases between them. The germline V gene has CDR1 LNHDA and CDR2 SQIVND (reference sequence). The CDR3 totals 17 residues. The CDR3 spells CASSLHQQSATNEKLFF. For the CDR3, the DNA is TGTGCCAGTAGTCTCCACCAGCAGAGTGCAACTAATGAAAAACTGTTTTTT.

This chain links TRBV7-2 with TRBJ2-3; D gene ambiguous. V was shortened by 1 base and J by 0 bases, with 11 bases between the two germline ends. Germline CDR1 reads SGHTA; CDR2 reads FQGNSA. CDR3 size: 16 residues. The CDR3 coding sequence is TGTGCCAGCAGCTTAGTATGGGGTCCAAGCACAGATACGCAGTATTTT. Its translation: CASSLVWGPSTDTQYF.

Sample share makes this clone medium-sized. J is TRBJ2-7 and V is TRBV4-1; possibly TRBD1 or TRBD2 for D (5 bases each). V dropped 3 bases and J dropped 3 bases, with 12 bases sitting between them. Germline V lookup: CDR1 MGHRA, CDR2 YSYEKL. The CDR3 extends over 14 amino acids. The CDR3 is CASSHPGQVYEQYV. CDR3 coding DNA: TGCGCCAGCAGCCACCCGGGGCAGGTCTACGAGCAGTACGTC.

Only one count was recorded for this clone. CDR3 in amino acids: CASSWGRGTDTQYF. DNA for the CDR3: TGTGCCAGCAGCTGGGGTCGAGGTACAGATACGCAGTATTTT. The rearrangement uses TRBV5-6 and TRBJ2-3; D uncertain. Trimming took off 3 bases at V and 3 bases at J, with 11 bases between the two ends. The CDR3 covers 14 residues. Germline CDR1 and CDR2: SGHDT and YYEEEE.

CDR3 in DNA: TGTGCCACCAGTGATTCTAGCGTCGGGGCTGGGGCCAACGTCCTGACTTTC. Protein sequence: CATSDSSVGAGANVLTF. The chain couples TRBV24-1 to TRBJ2-6, with D tentatively TRBD2 (6 bases). Germline V gene sequence: CDR1 KGHDR, CDR2 SFDVKD. This CDR3 is built from 17 residues. With 2 bases removed from V and 2 bases from J, the gap between germline ends came to 12 bases.

The V gene is TRBV18, the J gene TRBJ2-4, with D possibly being TRBD1 (5 bases). V was cut by 2 bases and J by 7 bases, with 9 bases left in between. Looked up from germline, CDR1 is KGHSH and CDR2 is LQKENI. The CDR3 covers 13 residues. CDR3 loop: CASSPGARNIQYF. CDR3 coding DNA: TGTGCCAGCTCACCAGGGGCCAGGAACATTCAGTACTTC.

This clone was recorded only once. This chain connects TRBV27 to TRBJ1-2, with a possible D match to TRBD1 (6 bases). V lost 6 bases to trimming and J lost 6 bases, with 14 bases between them. This CDR3 contains 13 residues. Germline CDR1 reads MNHEY; CDR2 reads SMNVEV (reference sequence). The CDR3 protein is CASSSGGADGYTF. As DNA, the CDR3 is TGTGCCAGCAGCTCTGGGGGGGCAGATGGCTACACCTTC.

The chain links TRBV27 to TRBJ2-3; 7 positions agree with TRBD2. Trimming cost V 6 bases and J 2 bases; bases outside gene matches: 11. The CDR3 loop spans 16 amino acids. In germline, CDR1 is MNHEY, CDR2 SMNVEV (reference sequence). The CDR3 spells CASSTTSGAITDTQYF. In DNA, the CDR3 is TGTGCCAGCAGCACCACGAGCGGGGCAATCACAGATACGCAGTATTTT.

The chain combines TRBV19 with TRBJ2-7; TRBD1 agrees at 10 bases. After removal of 5 bases from V and 2 bases from J, the junction contained 3 bases not matched to a gene. The CDR3 contains 14 residues. The germline V gene has CDR1 LNHDA and CDR2 SQIVND (reference sequence). The DNA for the CDR3 is TGTGCCAGTAGTCCGGGACAGGGGACCTACGAGCAGTACGTC. Translated: CASSPGQGTYEQYV.

This clone was seen only once. The chain's CDR3 is CAWSAGQGSNQPQHF. The CDR3 DNA is TGTGCCTGGAGTGCGGGACAGGGGAGCAATCAGCCCCAGCATTTT. The chain carries TRBV30 and TRBJ1-5; 10 positions agree with TRBD1. This CDR3 region has 15 residues. V was pared by 1 base and J by 1 base, with 1 base of the junction left unmatched. In germline, CDR1 is GTSNPN, CDR2 SVGIG (reference sequence). The full variable domain, rest sourced from reference TRBV30 and TRBJ1-5, is SQTIHQWPATLVQPVGSPLSLECTVEGTSNPNLYWYRQAAGRGLQLLFYSVGIGQISSEVPQNLSASRPQDRQFILSSKKLLLSDSGFYLCAWSAGQGSNQPQHFGDGTRLSIL.

This clone was counted a few times. The chain uses TRBV18 and TRBJ2-2; D not resolved. Trimming cost V 3 bases and J 3 bases, with 5 bases left between them. This CDR3 region has 13 residues. Germline CDR1 reads KGHSH; CDR2 reads LQKENI. The CDR3 loop reads CASSPSYTGELFF. The DNA of the CDR3 is TGTGCCAGCTCACCGTCTTACACCGGGGAGCTGTTTTTT.

The rearrangement links TRBV7-3 to TRBJ2-2, with 14 nucleotides matching TRBD2. J lost 7 bases, V lost 5 bases, and 3 bases had no gene match. Germline V CDR1 and CDR2: SGHTA, FQGTGA. CDR3 size: 15 residues. The CDR3 sequence is CASSRTSGGIGELFF. The CDR3 DNA reads TGTGCCAGCAGCCGGACTAGCGGGGGGATCGGGGAGCTGTTTTTT.

For the CDR3, the DNA is TGTGCCAGTAGTATAGATAATGGGAACACTGAAGCTTTCTTT. It yields the protein CASSIDNGNTEAFF. V and J are TRBV19 and TRBJ1-1; no clear D. CDR3 length: 14 amino acids. Germline-derived CDR1 and CDR2 are LNHDA and SQIVND (reference sequence). Trimming left V 0 bases short and J 1 base short, with 6 bases between. Full variable domain (remainder filled in from reference TRBV19 and TRBJ1-1): DGGITQSPKYLFRKEGQNVTLSCEQNLNHDAMYWYRQDPGQGLRLIYYSQIVNDFQKGDIAEGYSVSREKKESFPLTVTSAQKNPTAFYLCASSIDNGNTEAFFGQGTRLTVV.

This clone was seen just once. V and J are TRBV10-2 and TRBJ1-5; D ambiguous. The V end lost 6 bases, the J end lost 4 bases, and 7 bases lay between the germline ends. The CDR3 is 12 amino acids. Germline CDR1 is WSHSY and CDR2 is SAAADI. Written as DNA, the CDR3 is TGCGCCAGCAGACAGAGAAATCAGCCCCAGCATTTT. Its translation: CASRQRNQPQHF.

The chain uses TRBV6-2 or TRBV6-3 and TRBJ2-5; 12 nucleotides align to TRBD2. Germline CDR1 reads MNHEY; CDR2 reads SVGEGT. The CDR3 loop spans 15 amino acids. V shed 2 bases and J 5 bases; nucleotides not matched to a gene: 3. DNA for the CDR3: TGTGCCAGCAGTTACGTTGGACTAGCGGGGGAGACCCAGTACTTC. Its protein product is CASSYVGLAGETQYF.

The genes are TRBV4-3 and TRBJ1-1; D not resolved. V was cut by 4 bases and J by 1 base, with 10 bases left in between. The CDR3 totals 14 residues. Germline assignment: CDR1 LGHNA and CDR2 YSLEER. CDR3 bases: TGCGCCAGCAGCCCAAGTTCGGGGAACACTGAAGCTTTCTTT. It encodes CASSPSSGNTEAFF.

The chain employs TRBV24-1 and TRBJ1-5; the D gene is possibly TRBD1 (6 bases). The CDR3 is 13 amino acids. Germline CDR1 reads KGHDR; CDR2 reads SFDVKD. V was pared by 7 bases and J by 0 bases, with 6 bases between. CDR3 sequence reads: CATSRGSNQPQHF. CDR3 nucleotide sequence: TGTGCCACCAGCAGGGGTAGCAATCAGCCCCAGCATTTT.

The chain is built from TRBV2 and TRBJ2-7, with 9 nucleotides matching TRBD1. The CDR3 has 13 residues. Trimming cost V 4 bases and J 7 bases; bases outside gene matches: 5. The germline V gene has CDR1 SNHLY and CDR2 FYNNEI. CDR3 bases: TGTGCCAGCAGTGTACAGGGGGCGATAGAGCAGTACGTC. It translates to CASSVQGAIEQYV.

This clone has only one observation. The V and J genes are TRBV3-1 (or the pseudogene TRBV3-2) and TRBJ2-7, with 7 bases lining up with TRBD2. Germline loops: CDR1 LGHDT, CDR2 YNNKEL (reference sequence). The trim removed 1 base at V and 12 bases at J, leaving 6 bases unmatched. The CDR3 consists of 12 residues. The CDR3: CASSQGGGRMYV. For the CDR3, the DNA is TGTGCCAGCAGCCAAGGGGGGGGGAGGATGTACGTC.

The V gene is TRBV30, the J gene TRBJ1-2; D remains ambiguous. The CDR3 has 12 residues. CDR1 is GTSNPN and CDR2 is SVGIG in the germline V gene (reference sequence). V gave up 2 bases and J gave up 8 bases, with 12 bases separating them. The CDR3 nucleotides are TGTGCCTGGAGTCTGCACGTCGGGGGCTACACCTTC. This gives the protein CAWSLHVGGYTF.

This clone was observed a handful of times. V gene TRBV2 combines with J gene TRBJ1-1, with unresolved D. Germline CDR1 reads SNHLY; CDR2 reads FYNNEI. CDR3 length: 14 amino acids. V lost 3 bases and J lost 7, with 15 bases in between. The CDR3 sequence is CASSESDQLGEAFF. CDR3 DNA sequence: TGTGCCAGCAGTGAGTCGGACCAACTGGGTGAAGCTTTCTTT.